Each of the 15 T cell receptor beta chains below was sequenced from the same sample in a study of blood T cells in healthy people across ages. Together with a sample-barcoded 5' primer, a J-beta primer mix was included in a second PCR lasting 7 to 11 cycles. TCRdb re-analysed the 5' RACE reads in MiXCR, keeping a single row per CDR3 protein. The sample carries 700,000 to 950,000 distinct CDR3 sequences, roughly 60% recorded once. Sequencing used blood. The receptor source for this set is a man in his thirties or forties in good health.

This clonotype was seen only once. CDR3 bases: TGTGCCAGCAGCTTAGGAGGCCAGCGGGTAGGTTCGACCCAGTACTTC. Its translation: CASSLGGQRVGSTQYF. The chain is built from TRBV7-2 and TRBJ2-5, with D tentatively TRBD2 (6 bases). Germline CDR1 is SGHTA and CDR2 is FQGNSA. CDR3 length equals 16 residues. Trimming removed 1 base at V and 7 bases at J, with 19 bases between.

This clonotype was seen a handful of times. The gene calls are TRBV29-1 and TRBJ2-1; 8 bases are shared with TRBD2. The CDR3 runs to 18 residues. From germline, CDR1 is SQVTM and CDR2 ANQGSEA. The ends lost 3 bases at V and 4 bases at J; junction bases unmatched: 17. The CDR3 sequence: CSVEAAGNKREYYNEQFF. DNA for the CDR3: TGCAGCGTTGAGGCGGCAGGGAATAAGCGGGAGTATTACAATGAGCAGTTCTTC.

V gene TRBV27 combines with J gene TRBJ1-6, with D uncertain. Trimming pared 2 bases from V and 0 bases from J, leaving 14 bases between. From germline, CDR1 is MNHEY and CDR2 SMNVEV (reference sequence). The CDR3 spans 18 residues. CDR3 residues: CASSLGQKKSSYNSPLHF. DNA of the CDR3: TGTGCCAGCAGTTTAGGGCAGAAAAAGAGCTCCTATAATTCACCCCTCCACTTT.

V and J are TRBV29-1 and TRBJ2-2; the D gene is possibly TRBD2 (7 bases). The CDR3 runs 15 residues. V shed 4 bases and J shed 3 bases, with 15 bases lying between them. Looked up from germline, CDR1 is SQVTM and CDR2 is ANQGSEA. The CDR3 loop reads CSVVRGGVDTGELFF. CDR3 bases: TGCAGCGTTGTCCGAGGGGGGGTAGACACCGGGGAGCTGTTTTTT.

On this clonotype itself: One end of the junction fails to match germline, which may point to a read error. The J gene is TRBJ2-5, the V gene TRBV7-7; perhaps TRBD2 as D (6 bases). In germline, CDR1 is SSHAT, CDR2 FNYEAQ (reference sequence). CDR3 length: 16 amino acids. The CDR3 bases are TGTGCTAGCAGCTTAGCGGATCAGGGCAGCCGGGAGACCCAGTACTTC. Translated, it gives CASSLADQGSRETQYF.

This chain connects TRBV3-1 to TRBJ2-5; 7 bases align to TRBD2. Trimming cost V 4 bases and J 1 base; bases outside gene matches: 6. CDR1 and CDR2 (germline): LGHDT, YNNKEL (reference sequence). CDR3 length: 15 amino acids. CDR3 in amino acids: CASSPQGLTQETQYF. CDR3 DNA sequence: TGTGCCAGCAGCCCTCAGGGACTAACCCAAGAGACCCAGTACTTC.

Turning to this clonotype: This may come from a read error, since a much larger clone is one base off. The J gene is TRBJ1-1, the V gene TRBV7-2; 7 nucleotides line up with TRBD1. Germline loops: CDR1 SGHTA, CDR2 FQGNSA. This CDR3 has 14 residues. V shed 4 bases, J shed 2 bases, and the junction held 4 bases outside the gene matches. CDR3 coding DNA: TGTGCCAGCAGCTCAAACAGGGGAAACACTGAAGCTTTCTTT. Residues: CASSSNRGNTEAFF. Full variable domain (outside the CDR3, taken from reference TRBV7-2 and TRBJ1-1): GAGVSQSPSNKVTEKGKDVELRCDPISGHTALYWYRQSLGQGLEFLIYFQGNSAPDKSGLPSDRFSAERTGGSVSTLTIQRTQQEDSAVYLCASSSNRGNTEAFFGQGTRLTVV.

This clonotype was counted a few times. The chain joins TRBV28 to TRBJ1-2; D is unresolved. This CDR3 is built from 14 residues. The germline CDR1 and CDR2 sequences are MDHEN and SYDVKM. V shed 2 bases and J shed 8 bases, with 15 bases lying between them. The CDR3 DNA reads TGTGCCAGCAGTTTACCTTACAGCCCCTGGGGCTACACCTTC. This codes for CASSLPYSPWGYTF.

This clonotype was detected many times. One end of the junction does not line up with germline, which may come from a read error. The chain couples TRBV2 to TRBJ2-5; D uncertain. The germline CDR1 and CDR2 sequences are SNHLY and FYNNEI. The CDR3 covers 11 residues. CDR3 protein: CASSGSETQYF. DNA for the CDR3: TGCGCCAGCAGTGGGTCGGAGACCCAGTACTTC.

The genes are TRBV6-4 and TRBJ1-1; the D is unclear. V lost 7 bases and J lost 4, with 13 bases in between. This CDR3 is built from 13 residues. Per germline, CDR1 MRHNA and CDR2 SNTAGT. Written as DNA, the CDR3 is TGTGCCAGCACAACGGCTATCATCACTGAAGCTTTCTTT. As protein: CASTTAIITEAFF.

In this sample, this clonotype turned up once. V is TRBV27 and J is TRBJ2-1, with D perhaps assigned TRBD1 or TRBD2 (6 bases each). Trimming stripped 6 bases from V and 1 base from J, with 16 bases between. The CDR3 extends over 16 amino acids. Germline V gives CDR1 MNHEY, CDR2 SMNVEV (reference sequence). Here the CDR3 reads CASSPTRGRSYNEQFF. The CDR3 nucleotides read TGTGCCAGCAGCCCAACTAGGGGGAGGTCCTACAATGAGCAGTTCTTC.

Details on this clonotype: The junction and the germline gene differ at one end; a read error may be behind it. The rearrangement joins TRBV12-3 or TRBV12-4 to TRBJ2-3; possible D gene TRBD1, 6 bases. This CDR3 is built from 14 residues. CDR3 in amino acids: CASRRQVSTDAQYF. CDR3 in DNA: TGTGCCAGCAGACGACAGGTGAGCACAGATGCGCAGTATTTT.

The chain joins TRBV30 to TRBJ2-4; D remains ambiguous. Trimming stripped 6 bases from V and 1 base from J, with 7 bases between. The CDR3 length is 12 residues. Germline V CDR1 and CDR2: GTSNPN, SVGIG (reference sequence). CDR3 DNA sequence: TGTGCCTGTAGTACGGCCAAAAACATTCAGTACTTC. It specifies CACSTAKNIQYF.

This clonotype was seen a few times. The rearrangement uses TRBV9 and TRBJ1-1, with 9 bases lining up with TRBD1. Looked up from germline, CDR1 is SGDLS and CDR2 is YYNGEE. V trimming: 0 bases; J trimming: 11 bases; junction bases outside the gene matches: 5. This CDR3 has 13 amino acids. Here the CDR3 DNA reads TGTGCCAGCAGCGTAGACCGGACAGGGGACGCTTTCTTT. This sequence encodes CASSVDRTGDAFF. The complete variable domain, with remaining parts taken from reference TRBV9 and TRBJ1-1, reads DSGVTQTPKHLITATGQRVTLRCSPRSGDLSVYWYQQSLDQGLQFLIQYYNGEERAKGNILERFSAQQFPDLHSELNLSSLELGDSALYFCASSVDRTGDAFFGQGTRLTVV.

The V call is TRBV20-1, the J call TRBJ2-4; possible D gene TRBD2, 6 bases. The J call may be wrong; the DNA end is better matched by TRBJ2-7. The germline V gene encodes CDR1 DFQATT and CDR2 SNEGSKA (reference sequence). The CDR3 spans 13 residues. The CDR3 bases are TGCAGTGCTAGAGACGGGAGTTTCTACGAGCAGTACTTC. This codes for CSARDGSFYEQYF.